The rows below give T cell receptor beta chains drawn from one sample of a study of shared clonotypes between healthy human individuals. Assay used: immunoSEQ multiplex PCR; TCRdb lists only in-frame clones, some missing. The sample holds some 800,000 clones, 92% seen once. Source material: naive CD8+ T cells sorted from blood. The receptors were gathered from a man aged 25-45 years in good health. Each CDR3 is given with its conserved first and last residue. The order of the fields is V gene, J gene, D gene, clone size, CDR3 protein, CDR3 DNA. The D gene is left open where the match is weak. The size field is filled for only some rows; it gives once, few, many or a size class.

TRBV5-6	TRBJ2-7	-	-	CASSYGGAGANEQYF	TGTGCCAGCAGCTATGGGGGCGCGGGAGCCAACGAGCAGTACTTC
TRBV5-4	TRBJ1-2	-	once	CASSLGTVNYGYTF	TGTGCCAGCAGCCTAGGGACCGTTAACTATGGCTACACCTTC
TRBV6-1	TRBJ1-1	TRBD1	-	CASSDRGLSSMAFF	TGTGCCAGCAGTGACAGGGGGCTGAGTAGTATGGCTTTCTTT
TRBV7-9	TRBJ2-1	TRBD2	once	CASSLETSDANEQFF	TGTGCCAGCAGCTTAGAGACTAGCGACGCCAATGAGCAGTTCTTC
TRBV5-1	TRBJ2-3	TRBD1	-	CASSLDVLDRGRGDTQYF	TGCGCCAGCAGCTTGGACGTTTTAGACAGGGGGCGCGGAGATACGCAGTATTTT
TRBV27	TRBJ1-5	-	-	CASRDGERQPQHF	TGTGCCAGCAGGGACGGGGAGAGGCAGCCCCAGCATTTT
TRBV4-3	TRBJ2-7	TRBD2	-	CASSQTSGTYEQYF	TGCGCCAGCAGCCAAACTAGCGGGACCTACGAGCAGTACTTC
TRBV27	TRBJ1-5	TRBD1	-	CASSPSDRLTFSNQPQHF	TGTGCCAGCAGTCCCTCGGACAGGTTGACATTTAGCAATCAGCCCCAGCATTTT
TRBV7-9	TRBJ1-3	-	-	CASSLGRTGHASGNTIYF	TGTGCCAGCAGCTTAGGCCGAACGGGGCATGCCTCTGGAAACACCATATATTTT
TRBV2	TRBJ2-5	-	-	CASSESPSAKETQYF	TGTGCCAGCAGTGAATCGCCTAGCGCAAAAGAGACCCAGTACTTC
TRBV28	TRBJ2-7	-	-	CASNVGPRDNSYEQYF	TGTGCCAGCAACGTAGGGCCCCGGGACAATTCCTACGAGCAGTACTTC
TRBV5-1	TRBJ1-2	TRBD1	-	CASSLEQGAWYGYTF	TGCGCCAGCAGCTTGGAACAGGGGGCTTGGTATGGCTACACCTTC
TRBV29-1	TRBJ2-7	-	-	CSVGYQGYEQYF	TGCAGCGTTGGGTATCAGGGTTACGAGCAGTACTTC
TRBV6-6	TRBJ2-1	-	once	CASTPFRGAYNEQFF	TGTGCCAGCACGCCCTTTAGGGGAGCCTACAATGAGCAGTTCTTC
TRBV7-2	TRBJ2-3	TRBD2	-	CASSYRGLAGAVDTQYF	TGTGCCAGCAGCTATAGGGGACTAGCGGGAGCGGTAGATACGCAGTATTTT
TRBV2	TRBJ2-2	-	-	CASSGLRGTGELFF	TGTGCCAGCAGTGGCTTGAGGGGGACCGGGGAGCTGTTTTTT
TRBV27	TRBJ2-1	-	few	CASSLLRGEQFF	TGTGCCAGCAGTTTACTACGCGGTGAGCAGTTCTTC
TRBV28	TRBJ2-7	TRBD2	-	CASSFRAGNYEQYF	TGTGCCAGCAGTTTCAGAGCGGGAAACTACGAGCAGTACTTC
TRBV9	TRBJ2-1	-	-	CASSHPGEQFF	TGTGCCAGCAGCCATCCGGGTGAGCAGTTCTTC
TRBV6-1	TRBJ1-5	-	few	CASMAQGYNQPQHF	TGTGCCAGCATGGCGCAGGGCTACAATCAGCCCCAGCATTTT
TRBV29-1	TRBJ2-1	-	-	CSVVVWGNNEQFF	TGCAGCGTTGTGGTATGGGGAAACAATGAGCAGTTCTTC
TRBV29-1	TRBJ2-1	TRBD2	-	CSVGGLAGVEQFF	TGCAGCGTTGGGGGACTAGCGGGAGTCGAGCAGTTCTTC
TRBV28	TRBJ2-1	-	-	CASTSAAGHLYNEQFF	TGTGCCAGCACCTCCGCAGCGGGACACCTTTACAATGAGCAGTTCTTC
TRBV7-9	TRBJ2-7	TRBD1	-	CASRSRDSSYEQYF	TGTGCCAGCAGGTCTCGGGACAGCTCCTACGAGCAGTACTTC
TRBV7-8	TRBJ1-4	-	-	CASSPGQRTERQKLFF	TGTGCCAGCAGCCCTGGACAGCGAACGGAACGGCAAAAACTGTTTTTT
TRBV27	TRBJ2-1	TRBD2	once	CASRASGRGNEQFF	TGTGCCAGCAGGGCTAGCGGGAGGGGAAATGAGCAGTTCTTC